This T cell receptor (beta chain) appears in the sequencing data of a study of brain T cells in children with intractable seizures. The table came from immunoSEQ multiplex PCR; TCRdb's copy has only in-frame clones and leaves some out. The sample records 88,000 or so clones, under 95% being singletons. The sequenced cases were selected for having the highest brain T cell transcript signatures. The CDR3 spans 13 residues. In germline, CDR1 is SGHVS, CDR2 FNYEAQ. V was pared by 5 bases and J by 4 bases, with 9 bases between. This rearrangement joins TRBV7-6 to TRBJ2-1; no definite D call. The sample here was peripheral blood, taken at surgery. The clonotype originates from a girl aged 2-10 years with Rasmussen encephalitis and intractable seizures. CDR3 amino acids: CASSLFVYNEQFF. The CDR3 DNA reads as TGTGCCAGCAGCCTCTTTGTTTACAATGAGCAGTTCTTC. The variable domain in full, completed from reference TRBV7-6 and TRBJ2-1, reads GAGVSQSPRYKVTKRGQDVALRCDPISGHVSLYWYRQALGQGPEFLTYFNYEAQQDKSGLPNDRFSAERPEGSISTLTIQRTEQRDSAMYRCASSLFVYNEQFFGPGTRLTVL.